The rows below give T cell receptor beta chains drawn from one sample of a study of regulatory T cells in long-lasting Graves disease. TCRdb re-analysed the multiplex PCR reads in MiXCR, keeping a single row per CDR3 protein. Altogether fewer than 550,000 distinct CDR3 sequences are present, 20% to 25% being singletons, with the ten largest covering about 7%. Here the sequenced sample was peripheral blood mononuclear cells (PBMCs), taken when the disease was refractory, from a patient treated with antithyroid drugs. These receptors all come from a female donor with Graves disease. The CDR3 runs from the conserved cysteine through the conserved F or W. D genes are given only for firm matches. Not every row has a clone size; where given, it reads once, few, many or a size class.

TRBJ2-5 | . | TRBV14 | . | CASSPSRVVSFETQYF | TGTGCCAGCAGCCCGTCCCGGGTTGTAAGTTTCGAGACCCAGTACTTC
TRBJ2-3 | . | TRBV12-3/TRBV12-4 | . | CASSSPRESFSTDTQYF | TGTGCCAGCAGTTCCCCTCGGGAGTCCTTTAGCACAGATACGCAGTATTTT
TRBJ1-2 | many | TRBV7-6 | TRBD1 | CASSLATGGYGYTF | TGTGCCAGCAGCTTAGCGACAGGGGGCTATGGCTACACCTTC
TRBJ1-6 | few | TRBV27 | . | CASSLLSSGPLHF | TGTGCCAGCAGTTTATTATCCTCCGGCCCCCTCCACTTT
TRBJ1-1 | . | TRBV30 | TRBD1 | CAWNPLTGGTEAFF | TGTGCCTGGAACCCCTTGACAGGGGGCACTGAAGCTTTCTTT
TRBJ2-7 | few | TRBV7-2 | TRBD2 | CVSSLRLAGVYEQYF | TGTGTCAGCAGCTTGCGGCTAGCGGGAGTCTACGAGCAGTACTTC
TRBJ1-1 | few | TRBV20-1 | . | CSAPDRNTEAFF | TGCAGTGCCCCAGACAGGAACACTGAAGCTTTCTTT
TRBJ2-1 | few | TRBV29-1 | TRBD2 | CSVELRGANQFF | TGCAGCGTAGAACTGCGGGGGGCAAACCAGTTCTTC
TRBJ2-5 | many | TRBV28 | TRBD2 | CASRTTSGEETQYF | TGTGCCAGCAGAACGACTAGCGGAGAAGAGACCCAGTACTTC
TRBJ2-7 | few | TRBV29-1 | . | CSVEGAYEQYF | TGCAGCGTTGAAGGAGCCTACGAGCAGTACTTC
TRBJ1-6 | . | TRBV6-1 | TRBD1 | CASRTGLNSPLHF | TGTGCCAGCCGGACAGGACTAAATTCACCCCTCCACTTT
TRBJ2-5 | many | TRBV28 | . | CASSHASGKETQYF | TGTGCCAGCAGCCATGCCTCGGGAAAAGAGACCCAGTACTTC
TRBJ1-2 | many | TRBV28 | . | CASSPRDGANYGYTF | TGTGCCAGCAGTCCCCGGGACGGAGCTAACTATGGCTACACCTTC